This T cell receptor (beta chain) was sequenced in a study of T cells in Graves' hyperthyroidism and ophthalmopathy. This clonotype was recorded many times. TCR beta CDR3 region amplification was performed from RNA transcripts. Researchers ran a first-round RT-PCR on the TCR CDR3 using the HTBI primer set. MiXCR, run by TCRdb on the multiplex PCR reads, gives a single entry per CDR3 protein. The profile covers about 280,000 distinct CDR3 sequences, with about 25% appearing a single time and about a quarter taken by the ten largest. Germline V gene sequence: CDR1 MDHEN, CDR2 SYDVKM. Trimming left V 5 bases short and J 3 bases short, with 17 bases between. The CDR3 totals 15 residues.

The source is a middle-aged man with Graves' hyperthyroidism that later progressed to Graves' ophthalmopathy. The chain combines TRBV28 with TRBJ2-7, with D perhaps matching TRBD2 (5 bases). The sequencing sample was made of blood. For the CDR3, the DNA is TGTGCCAGCAGTCCGGAGAGGGAGAACGTCTACGAGCAGTACTTC. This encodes CASSPERENVYEQYF.